A selection of T cell receptor beta chains follows, all from one sample in a study of blood T cell repertoires in COVID-19. Data came from immunoSEQ multiplex PCR; TCRdb stores just in-frame clones and leaves some out. The sample lists approximately 280,000 clones; 90% were seen once. Sequences were obtained from peripheral blood. These receptors were taken from a woman aged 25 to 45 with COVID-19, enrolled during active disease. CDR3s include the opening cysteine and the closing phenylalanine or tryptophan. The D gene is left open where the match is weak. Rows may omit the clone size; those that give it use once, few, many or a size class.

clone_size | j_call | d_call | v_call | cdr3_nt | cdr3_aa
once | TRBJ2-5 | TRBD1 | TRBV18 | TGTGCCAGCTCACCAAACCGGGACAGCCAAGAGACCCAGTACTTC | CASSPNRDSQETQYF
. | TRBJ1-2 | TRBD1 | TRBV29-1 | TGCAGCGTTCAGGGGGGAGATGGCTACACCTTC | CSVQGGDGYTF
once | TRBJ2-2 | . | TRBV5-8 | TGTGCCAGCAGCTCTGGACAGACAAACACCGGGGAGCTGTTTTTT | CASSSGQTNTGELFF
few | TRBJ2-7 | . | TRBV28 | TGTGCCAGCAGTTTGGATGGCGGGTACGAGCAGTACTTC | CASSLDGGYEQYF
. | TRBJ2-1 | . | TRBV23-1 | TGCGCCAGCAGTCTCGGTCCCCGCGGTGACAATGAGCAGTTCTTC | CASSLGPRGDNEQFF
. | TRBJ2-3 | . | TRBV5-8 | TGTGCCAGCAGCTTGGGGCAGGGAAGCACAGATACGCAGTATTTT | CASSLGQGSTDTQYF
once | TRBJ2-1 | . | TRBV6-5 | TGTGCCAGCCGGCGGTACTCCTACAATGAGCAGTTCTTC | CASRRYSYNEQFF
once | TRBJ2-1 | TRBD2 | TRBV25-1 | TGTGCCAGCAGAGGGGCTAGCGGGAGCAGCGATGAGCAGTTCTTC | CASRGASGSSDEQFF
once | TRBJ1-2 | TRBD1 | TRBV7-9 | TGTGCCAGCAGCTCGACGGACAGGAGGGGAGCTAACTATGGCTACACCTTC | CASSSTDRRGANYGYTF
. | TRBJ1-2 | TRBD1 | TRBV7-2 | TGTGCCAGCAGCCCCGGGACAGAGTATGGCTACACCTTC | CASSPGTEYGYTF
. | TRBJ1-1 | TRBD1 | TRBV4-3 | TGCGCCAGCAGCCAAGACGCACCGGGACAGTTCTTCATGAACACTGAAGCTTTCTTT | CASSQDAPGQFFMNTEAFF
. | TRBJ1-5 | . | TRBV2 | TGTGCCAGCAGTGAATCTCTTAGCAATCAGCCCCAGCATTTT | CASSESLSNQPQHF
. | TRBJ2-5 | . | TRBV9 | TGTGCCAGCAGCCGGGACAACCAAGAGACCCAGTACTTC | CASSRDNQETQYF
. | TRBJ2-1 | TRBD1 | TRBV4-3 | TGCGCCAGCAGCCCAACAGGGGGCGCTTATGAGCAGTTCTTC | CASSPTGGAYEQFF
. | TRBJ1-1 | . | TRBV10-2 | TGCGCCAGCAGTGATAACCCTATTCGAGCTTTCTTT | CASSDNPIRAFF
. | TRBJ2-3 | . | TRBV24-1 | TGTGCCACCAGTGATCCGACTACAGGGAACACAGATACGCAGTATTTT | CATSDPTTGNTDTQYF
. | TRBJ2-7 | . | TRBV6-2/TRBV6-3 | TGTGCCAGCAGTTACCTCAGCGGGTACGAGCAGTACTTC | CASSYLSGYEQYF
. | TRBJ1-4 | TRBD1 | TRBV28 | TGTGCCAGCAACATTCCGGGACAGGGGTGGGAAAAACTGTTTTTT | CASNIPGQGWEKLFF
. | TRBJ2-1 | . | TRBV27 | TGTGCCAGCAGTTTATCGTGGACCCCAGGGACCTACAATGAGCAGTTCTTC | CASSLSWTPGTYNEQFF
. | TRBJ1-1 | TRBD1 | TRBV5-6 | TGTGCCAGCAGCCCGGGACAGGGAGTTCCCCTTGAAGCTTTCTTT | CASSPGQGVPLEAFF
once | TRBJ1-1 | . | TRBV4-3 | TGCGCCAGCAGCCAAACCGATTACGGAGGCACTGAAGCTTTCTTT | CASSQTDYGGTEAFF
. | TRBJ2-3 | TRBD2 | TRBV2 | TGTGCCAGCAGTCGGCGGGAGAACACAGATACGCAGTATTTT | CASSRRENTDTQYF
. | TRBJ1-1 | . | TRBV6-1 | TGTGCCAGCAGTGAGTCAGTCCCGAACACTGAAGCTTTCTTT | CASSESVPNTEAFF
. | TRBJ2-5 | . | TRBV19 | TGTGCCAGTAGTAGCGGGGCGGAGACCCAGTACTTC | CASSSGAETQYF
. | TRBJ1-5 | . | TRBV29-1 | TGCAGCGTTGGTGTGCTGGGGGGGCCCCAGCATTTT | CSVGVLGGPQHF
. | TRBJ1-4 | TRBD1 | TRBV28 | TGTGCCAGCAGTTACGGGACAGGGTATGAAAAACTGTTTTTT | CASSYGTGYEKLFF
. | TRBJ2-7 | . | TRBV5-1 | TGCGCCAGCAGCTTGGGGGCAGGGGAGTACTTC | CASSLGAGEYF
. | TRBJ2-7 | . | TRBV14 | TGTGCCAGCAGCCGGTCCGGGAGCTCCTACGAGCAGTACTTC | CASSRSGSSYEQYF
many | TRBJ2-7 | . | TRBV27 | TGTGCCAGCAGTTTCTTGGGGGCTGGGGGCGAGCAGTACTTC | CASSFLGAGGEQYF
. | TRBJ2-7 | . | TRBV7-2 | TGTGCCAGCGGGGGGAGGGGACAGGTCTTAGAGCAGTACTTC | CASGGRGQVLEQYF
. | TRBJ1-3 | . | TRBV19 | TGTGCCAGTAGTATCCGTGGCAGGCTCTCGTCCTCTGGAAACACCATATATTTT | CASSIRGRLSSSGNTIYF
. | TRBJ2-3 | TRBD2 | TRBV28 | TGTGCCAGCACCCTACTAGCGGGAGGCCCAGATACGCAGTATTTT | CASTLLAGGPDTQYF
once | TRBJ2-7 | . | TRBV19 | TGTGCCAGTAGTCTCGCTCTGAGCTCCTACGAGCAGTACTTC | CASSLALSSYEQYF
. | TRBJ2-5 | TRBD2 | TRBV10-3 | TGTGCCATCAGTGATAGACTAGCGGGATCGGGAGAGACCCAGTACTTC | CAISDRLAGSGETQYF
. | TRBJ1-1 | TRBD1 | TRBV19 | TGTGCCAGTAGTACCCACGGACAGGGAGGCACTGAAGCTTTCTTT | CASSTHGQGGTEAFF
. | TRBJ2-7 | . | TRBV6-7 | TGTGCCAGCAGTTACGGAGACAGCAGGCACGTCGAGCAGTACTTC | CASSYGDSRHVEQYF
. | TRBJ1-2 | . | TRBV19 | TGTGCCAGTACCACCTACGAGTACAGGGACGGCTACACCTTC | CASTTYEYRDGYTF
. | TRBJ2-1 | . | TRBV21-1 | TGTGCCAGTGGGGAGGCCTCCTACAATGAGCAGTTCTTC | CASGEASYNEQFF
. | TRBJ2-6 | TRBD2 | TRBV6-4 | TGTGCCAGCAGAACCGGGACTAGCGGGAGTAGCACTGGGGCCAACGTCCTGACTTTC | CASRTGTSGSSTGANVLTF
. | TRBJ2-1 | TRBD2 | TRBV11-2 | TGTGCCAGCAGCCACCCCCGGGTGACTAGCGGACCATACAATGAGCAGTTCTTC | CASSHPRVTSGPYNEQFF
. | TRBJ2-1 | TRBD1 | TRBV7-9 | TGTGCCAGCAGCACGGGACAGGGTAGCTACAATGAGCAGTTCTTC | CASSTGQGSYNEQFF
. | TRBJ2-1 | TRBD1 | TRBV4-3 | TGCGCCAGCAGCCAAGGGACAGGGGAGCGTGAGCAGTTCTTC | CASSQGTGEREQFF
. | TRBJ2-2 | . | TRBV18 | TGTGCCAGCTCTCCAAAAGGCGGGAACACCGGGGAGCTGTTTTTT | CASSPKGGNTGELFF
few | TRBJ2-7 | TRBD1 | TRBV5-1 | TGCGCCAGCAGCTTCCCGACAGGGGGCAACGAGCAGTACTTC | CASSFPTGGNEQYF
. | TRBJ2-3 | TRBD2 | TRBV29-1 | TGCAGCGTTCCCTCACTAGCGGGCACAGATACGCAGTATTTT | CSVPSLAGTDTQYF
. | TRBJ1-1 | . | TRBV7-3 | TGTGCCAGCAGCTTAAACGGTATGAACACTGAAGCTTTCTTT | CASSLNGMNTEAFF
. | TRBJ2-7 | TRBD1 | TRBV3-1/TRBV3-2 | TGTGCCAGCAGCCAAGTTGGGACAGGGGGCCTAATATTCGCCGGGGACTCTTACGAGCAGTACTTC | CASSQVGTGGLIFAGDSYEQYF
. | TRBJ1-2 | . | TRBV2 | TGTGCCAGCAGCCACAGAGACTATGGCTACACCTTC | CASSHRDYGYTF
. | TRBJ2-5 | TRBD2 | TRBV4-1 | TGCGCCAGCAGCCAAGAGGTAGCGGGAGTGCAAGAGACCCAGTACTTC | CASSQEVAGVQETQYF
. | TRBJ2-7 | . | TRBV5-1 | TGCGCCAGCAGCCTCGGGGGGCAGGGGGCAGGCGAGCAGTACTTC | CASSLGGQGAGEQYF
. | TRBJ2-1 | TRBD2 | TRBV13 | TGTGCCAGCAGCACCCGCGGGAGTGGGAATGAGCAGTTCTTC | CASSTRGSGNEQFF
. | TRBJ1-1 | . | TRBV6-5 | TGTGCCAGCAGTTACTACCAGGTTGTAGGGAACACTGAAGCTTTCTTT | CASSYYQVVGNTEAFF
. | TRBJ1-2 | TRBD1 | TRBV24-1 | TGTGCCACCAGTGAACGGACAGGGGGGGACTATGGCTACACCTTC | CATSERTGGDYGYTF
. | TRBJ2-3 | TRBD2 | TRBV5-6 | TGTGCCACCCCATTTCCTAGCGGGAGGGGGCAGGATACGCAGTATTTT | CATPFPSGRGQDTQYF
. | TRBJ2-7 | . | TRBV4-3 | TGCGCCAGCAGCCAAGTACACGTTCCCGAGCAGTACTTC | CASSQVHVPEQYF
. | TRBJ2-6 | TRBD1 | TRBV5-6 | TGTGCCAGCAGCCCCGGGACAGCTGGGGCCAACGTCCTGACTTTC | CASSPGTAGANVLTF
. | TRBJ1-4 | TRBD1 | TRBV6-1 | TGTGCCAGCAGTGAACAACAGGGGGCAACTAATGAAAAACTGTTTTTT | CASSEQQGATNEKLFF
. | TRBJ2-5 | TRBD1 | TRBV5-6 | TGTGCCAGCAGGCCTCCCGGGACAGGGGTTGAGACCCAGTACTTC | CASRPPGTGVETQYF
once | TRBJ2-7 | TRBD2 | TRBV4-2 | TGTGCCAGCAGCCAAGAAGAGGGCGGGAGTAACGAGCAGTACTTC | CASSQEEGGSNEQYF
. | TRBJ1-1 | . | TRBV14 | TGTGCCAGCAGCCCGGTATTGAACACTGAAGCTTTCTTT | CASSPVLNTEAFF